These 7 T cell receptor beta chains were all obtained from the same sample, sequenced in a study of human T cells and chemical hapten exposure. Unfractionated whole blood was the source of the extracted total RNA. TCRdb itself ran the 5' RACE reads through MiXCR, one entry per CDR3 protein. The sample carries roughly 81,000 distinct CDR3 sequences, 7.7% recorded once. The receptors originated from a male donor in good health.

J is TRBJ2-1 and V is TRBV6-6; 7 positions match TRBD2. With 4 bases clipped from V and 0 bases from J, the junction kept 15 bases outside the gene matches. The CDR3 is 19 amino acids. Germline CDR1 and CDR2: MNHNY and SVGAGI (reference sequence). Here the CDR3 reads CASSLMAGVKKTSYNEQFF. In DNA, the CDR3 is TGTGCCAGCAGTTTAATGGCGGGAGTAAAAAAGACCTCCTACAATGAGCAGTTCTTC.

The sample holds a few counts of this clonotype. V gene TRBV10-3 combines with J gene TRBJ2-3; D gene ambiguous. Trimming left V 3 bases short and J 0 bases short, with 10 bases between. Germline V gene lookup returns CDR1 ENHRY and CDR2 SYGVKD. The CDR3 consists of 15 residues. CDR3 in amino acids: CAISEGFTSTDTQYF. Here the CDR3 DNA reads TGTGCCATCAGTGAAGGCTTTACTAGCACAGATACGCAGTATTTT.

A word on this clonotype: This may be a read error, as it is one base from a much larger clone. This chain uses TRBV5-1 with TRBJ2-1; D may be TRBD2 (6 bases). This CDR3 contains 12 residues. Germline V lookup: CDR1 SGHRS, CDR2 YFSETQ. The CDR3 DNA is TGCACCAGCAGCCCGGAGGGATTTGAGCAGTTCTTC. Amino acid sequence: CTSSPEGFEQFF. The variable domain in full, with the rest retrieved from reference TRBV5-1 and TRBJ2-1, is KAGVTQTPRYLIKTRGQQVTLSCSPISGHRSVSWYQQTPGQGLQFLFEYFSETQRNKGNFPGRFSGRQFSNSRSEMNVSTLELGDSALYLCTSSPEGFEQFFGPGTRLTVL.

On this clonotype itself: A much more abundant neighbour one base away suggests this may be a read error. This sequence joins TRBV10-3 and TRBJ2-5, with TRBD2 matching 13 bases. CDR3 length equals 16 residues. The V gene's germline CDR1 is ENHRY and CDR2 SYGVKD. The CDR3 nucleotides read TGTGACATCAGTGATCGACTAGCGGGGGGACAAGAGACCCAGTACTTC. Its translation: CDISDRLAGGQETQYF.

The V and J genes are TRBV15 and TRBJ2-3, with 9 positions matching TRBD2. V was pared by 3 bases and J by 6 bases, with 10 bases of the junction left unmatched. In germline, CDR1 is LNHNV, CDR2 YYDKDF (reference sequence). There are 16 residues in the CDR3. CDR3 DNA: TGTGCCACCAGCAGCCCCTTAGCGGGAGATTTGGATACGCAGTATTTT. Its protein product is CATSSPLAGDLDTQYF.

This clonotype was recorded many times. This chain connects TRBV27 to TRBJ2-3; TRBD1 matches at 9 bases. Germline trimming cut 3 bases from V and 6 bases from J; bases unmatched to any gene: 10. Germline CDR1 MNHEY, CDR2 SMNVEV (reference sequence). The CDR3 sequence is 16 residues long. The chain's CDR3 is CASSFGDRAPLDTQYF. Written as DNA, the CDR3 is TGTGCCAGCAGTTTTGGGGACAGGGCTCCCTTGGATACGCAGTATTTT.

This clonotype came up a few times. J is TRBJ2-7 and V is TRBV5-1; maybe TRBD2 (5 bases). V was cut by 0 bases and J by 4 bases, with 11 bases left in between. CDR1 SGHRS and CDR2 YFSETQ come from the germline V gene. This CDR3 has 14 residues. The CDR3 here is CASSLVDGKYEQYF. The CDR3 coding sequence is TGCGCCAGCAGCTTGGTAGACGGGAAGTACGAGCAGTACTTC. The full variable domain, its missing parts supplied by reference TRBV5-1 and TRBJ2-7, is KAGVTQTPRYLIKTRGQQVTLSCSPISGHRSVSWYQQTPGQGLQFLFEYFSETQRNKGNFPGRFSGRQFSNSRSEMNVSTLELGDSALYLCASSLVDGKYEQYFGPGTRLTVT.